Below, 19 T cell receptor beta chains from the same sample are listed, as sequenced in a study of spatial heterogeneity in lung cancer. Stated time point: sample taken at primary tumor resection. TCRdb processed the 5' RACE reads anew with MiXCR; each CDR3 protein has one entry. The data contain approximately 25,000 distinct CDR3 sequences, approximately 3% of them singletons. Specimen: PBMCs, collected at surgery. The receptors come from a female donor with early-stage non-small cell lung cancer.

The table lists this clonotype with many counts. CDR3 sequence (DNA): TGTGCCAGCAGCTCCATGGTCTGGGGGAGATCCTACGAGCAGTACTTC. Translation: CASSSMVWGRSYEQYF. The V gene is TRBV7-9, the J gene TRBJ2-7; the D call may be TRBD1 or TRBD2 (5 bases each). V lost 4 bases, J lost 1 base, and 17 bases lay in between. The germline gives CDR1 SEHNR, CDR2 FQNEAQ (reference sequence). The CDR3 covers 16 residues.

This clonotype was counted between two and nine times. The rearrangement uses TRBV15 and TRBJ2-7; 7 nucleotides align to TRBD2. CDR3 length: 13 residues. Per germline, CDR1 LNHNV and CDR2 YYDKDF (reference sequence). With V trimmed by 5 bases and J by 5 bases, 6 bases remained unmatched. The CDR3 here is CATSREVGNEQYF. The DNA of the CDR3 is TGTGCCACCAGCCGGGAGGTAGGGAACGAGCAGTACTTC.

This clonotype was detected only once. The chain employs TRBV5-1 and TRBJ2-5, with D uncertain. This CDR3 contains 12 residues. With 7 bases removed from V and 3 bases from J, the gap between germline ends came to 10 bases. Germline-derived CDR1 and CDR2 are SGHRS and YFSETQ. CDR3 DNA: TGCGCCAGCGGATACTCCGAAGAGACCCAGTACTTC. This translates into CASGYSEETQYF.

This clonotype was counted at least ten times. The J gene is TRBJ1-1, the V gene TRBV13, with D possibly being TRBD1 (5 bases). Germline V lookup: CDR1 PRHDT, CDR2 FYEKMQ (reference sequence). The germline V and J ends were trimmed by 2 bases and 5 bases, with 12 bases remaining between them. The CDR3 covers 14 residues. CDR3 protein: CASSLLGGRTEAFF. In DNA, the CDR3 is TGTGCCAGCAGCTTACTTGGGGGTAGAACTGAAGCTTTCTTT.

The gene calls are TRBV5-6 and TRBJ2-1; D unclear. Germline CDR1 reads SGHDT; CDR2 reads YYEEEE. V was trimmed by 0 bases and J by 6 bases, leaving 13 bases between them. The CDR3 loop spans 15 amino acids. The CDR3 loop is CASSLGKRLSNEQFF. DNA of the CDR3: TGTGCCAGCAGCTTGGGAAAGAGGTTAAGCAATGAGCAGTTCTTC.

This clonotype was observed at least ten times. V usage is TRBV20-1 and J usage is TRBJ2-3; TRBD2 agrees at 8 bases. Germline lookup yields CDR1 DFQATT and CDR2 SNEGSKA (reference sequence). V trimming: 4 bases; J trimming: 2 bases; junction bases outside the gene matches: 11. The CDR3 spans 16 residues. As DNA, the CDR3 is TGCAGTGCTATCCATCGCAGCGGGAGAATCACAGATACGCAGTATTTT. Its protein product is CSAIHRSGRITDTQYF.

The chain combines TRBV7-6 with TRBJ2-2; the D is unclear. Germline assignment: CDR1 SGHVS and CDR2 FNYEAQ. The CDR3 extends over 14 amino acids. Trimming took 8 bases from V and 4 from J, leaving 14 bases between them. The CDR3 spells CASGRGGSTGELFF. CDR3 nucleotide sequence: TGTGCCAGCGGGCGAGGTGGGTCCACCGGGGAGCTGTTTTTT.

This clonotype was observed a handful of times. The chain employs TRBV18 and TRBJ2-7; 9 bases map to TRBD1. The V segment lost 5 bases and the J segment 2 bases; nucleotides outside the gene matches: 10. Per the germline V gene, CDR1 is KGHSH and CDR2 is LQKENI. This CDR3 spans 16 amino acids. This CDR3 is CASSSETGTGPYEQYF. DNA of the CDR3: TGTGCCAGCTCATCGGAAACCGGGACAGGGCCCTACGAGCAGTACTTC.

This clonotype counts as large (0.1 to 1%). The V call is TRBV18, the J call TRBJ2-5; 9 positions agree with TRBD2. With V trimmed by 2 bases and J by 4 bases, 8 bases remained unmatched. CDR3 length: 16 amino acids. Germline V gene sequence: CDR1 KGHSH, CDR2 LQKENI. The CDR3 loop is CASSPGAGGSGETQYF. The CDR3 region has the DNA TGTGCCAGCTCACCAGGAGCGGGAGGCTCGGGAGAGACCCAGTACTTC. The full variable domain, completed using reference TRBV18 and TRBJ2-5, is NAGVMQNPRHLVRRRGQEARLRCSPMKGHSHVYWYRQLPEEGLKFMVYLQKENIIDESGMPKERFSAEFPKEGPSILRIQQVVRGDSAAYFCASSPGAGGSGETQYFGPGTRLLVL.

This clonotype has a count of ten or more. J is TRBJ2-7 and V is TRBV28; no clear D. The V end lost 6 bases, the J end lost 9 bases, and 18 bases lay between the germline ends. The CDR3 is made up of 13 amino acids. Germline V lookup: CDR1 MDHEN, CDR2 SYDVKM. This chain's CDR3 is CASSLWPSSGQYF. The CDR3 DNA reads TGTGCCAGCAGCCTATGGCCCTCGTCCGGGCAGTACTTC. The entire variable domain, with the rest obtained from reference TRBV28 and TRBJ2-7, is as follows: DVKVTQSSRYLVKRTGEKVFLECVQDMDHENMFWYRQDPGLGLRLIYFSYDVKMKEKGDIPEGYSVSREKKERFSLILESASTNQTSMYLCASSLWPSSGQYFGPGTRLTVT.

V and J are TRBV18 and TRBJ2-3, with 12 positions matching TRBD2. This CDR3 region has 18 residues. Per the germline V gene, CDR1 is KGHSH and CDR2 is LQKENI. The ends lost 4 bases at V and 0 bases at J; junction bases unmatched: 8. CDR3 loop: CASSLRPGTSGSTDTQYF. The CDR3 nucleotides read TGTGCCAGCTCACTTCGGCCTGGGACTAGCGGGAGCACAGATACGCAGTATTTT.

To note about this clonotype: A clone one base away is much larger, so this may be a read error. The chain carries TRBV7-8 and TRBJ1-4; D is ambiguous. V was pared by 5 bases and J by 8 bases, with 18 bases between. CDR1 and CDR2 from the germline V gene are SGHVS and FQNEAQ. The CDR3 loop spans 15 amino acids. The CDR3 DNA is TGTGCCAGCAGCCGGAGCACCGGGGTAAAGGAAAAACTGTTTTTT. Translation: CASSRSTGVKEKLFF.

This clonotype occurred a few times. The chain employs TRBV7-8 and TRBJ1-5; no clear D gene. This CDR3 has 16 residues. The V end lost 2 bases, the J end lost 4 bases, and 15 bases lay between the germline ends. The V gene's germline CDR1 is SGHVS and CDR2 FQNEAQ. The CDR3 region is CASSLTELGRNQPQHF. The DNA for the CDR3 is TGTGCCAGCAGCTTAACAGAATTGGGGAGGAATCAGCCCCAGCATTTT. The full variable domain, its missing parts supplied by reference TRBV7-8 and TRBJ1-5, is GAGVSQSPRYKVAKRGQDVALRCDPISGHVSLFWYQQALGQGPEFLTYFQNEAQLDKSGLPSDRFFAERPEGSVSTLKIQRTQQEDSAVYLCASSLTELGRNQPQHFGDGTRLSIL.

This clonotype was counted at least ten times. The chain joins TRBV1 to TRBJ2-7; the listed D gene, TRBD2, was not tested against the DNA. TRBV1 represents a pseudogene. CDR3 length equals 15 residues. CDR3 sequence: CTSPAKREGRYEQYF. As DNA, the CDR3 is TGCACCAGCCCGGCCAAGCGGGAGGGCCGGTACGAGCAGTACTTC.

This clonotype was observed many times. The chain recombines TRBV10-3 with TRBJ2-5, with 7 bases aligning to TRBD2. The CDR3 loop spans 19 amino acids. Germline V gives CDR1 ENHRY, CDR2 SYGVKD. With 0 bases clipped from V and 1 base from J, the junction kept 14 bases outside the gene matches. The CDR3 region is CAISESGREALYGQETQYF. The CDR3 DNA follows: TGTGCCATCAGTGAGTCGGGCCGGGAGGCCTTGTACGGCCAAGAGACCCAGTACTTC.

This clonotype has at least ten counts. The genes are TRBV10-1 and TRBJ2-2, with no clear D. This CDR3 has 12 amino acids. Germline values: CDR1 WNHNN, CDR2 SYGVQD (reference sequence). V dropped 6 bases and J dropped 5 bases, with 7 bases sitting between them. The CDR3 is CASSVGTGELFF. CDR3 DNA sequence: TGCGCCAGCAGCGTCGGGACCGGGGAGCTGTTTTTT.

This clonotype was observed many times. The genes are TRBV9 and TRBJ2-3; 13 bases line up with TRBD2. CDR3 length: 15 amino acids. Germline trimming cut 4 bases from V and 6 bases from J; bases unmatched to any gene: 5. Germline assignment: CDR1 SGDLS and CDR2 YYNGEE. In DNA, the CDR3 is TGTGCCAGCAGCTCAGGGACTAGCGGGGCGGATACGCAGTATTTT. Translation: CASSSGTSGADTQYF.

This clonotype has a count of ten or more. The chain uses TRBV28 and TRBJ2-7, with 9 bases aligning to TRBD1. The length of the CDR3 is 14 residues. The germline V gene has CDR1 MDHEN and CDR2 SYDVKM. V shed 8 bases and J 6 bases; nucleotides not matched to a gene: 11. In DNA, the CDR3 is TGTGCCAGCTCTCTAGTGGGACAGGGTTTCGAGCAGTACTTC. Residues: CASSLVGQGFEQYF.

This clonotype appeared many times. The chain recombines TRBV5-5 with TRBJ2-7, with TRBD1 identical over 10 bases. Per germline, CDR1 SGHKS and CDR2 YYEKEE (reference sequence). The V segment lost 4 bases and the J segment 5 bases; nucleotides outside the gene matches: 3. The CDR3 consists of 13 residues. CDR3 nucleotides: TGTGCCAGCAGCCCGGACAGGGGGGACGAGCAGTACTTC. Its translation is CASSPDRGDEQYF.